This T cell receptor (beta chain) derives from a study of Ad26.COV2.S vaccination and SARS-CoV-2 variants. At the level of the study: Ad26.COV2.S shots went into the muscle once or twice, 56 days apart.

Treatment described: roughly 19 received Ad26.COV2.S at low or high dose, single or two shots; 5 received placebo; per-sample allocation not given. Collection of the samples took place on day 63 after the first injection of vaccine or placebo. Donation was by an adult aged 18-55 years who was in Boston. Repertoires were generated with immunoSEQ multiplex PCR, while TCRdb's copy carries only in-frame clones and drops some. This table holds approximately 340,000 clones, 80% to 90% found once. Germline trimming cut 3 bases from V and 4 bases from J; bases unmatched to any gene: 5. Germline CDR1 and CDR2: SGHRS and YFSETQ. The CDR3 contains 14 residues. Notes on the study in general: People who got the vaccine had more spike-specific TCR breadth than people who got placebo. Analyses of TCR breadth and depth may have underestimated total T cell responses.

To note about this clone: No antigen is known for it.

This receptor was taken from a person aged 18-60 years who received the Ad26.COV2.S COVID-19 vaccine or a placebo. The chain is built from TRBV5-1 and TRBJ2-5, with 8 positions matching TRBD2. This specimen was peripheral blood, taken in a trial of Ad26.COV2.S vaccine versus placebo. CDR3 DNA: TGCGCCAGCAGCTCCGCGGGAGGATTAGAGACCCAGTACTTC. Its translation: CASSSAGGLETQYF. Using reference TRBV5-1 and TRBJ2-5 for the parts outside the CDR3, the full variable domain is KAGVTQTPRYLIKTRGQQVTLSCSPISGHRSVSWYQQTPGQGLQFLFEYFSETQRNKGNFPGRFSGRQFSNSRSEMNVSTLELGDSALYLCASSSAGGLETQYFGPGTRLLVL.